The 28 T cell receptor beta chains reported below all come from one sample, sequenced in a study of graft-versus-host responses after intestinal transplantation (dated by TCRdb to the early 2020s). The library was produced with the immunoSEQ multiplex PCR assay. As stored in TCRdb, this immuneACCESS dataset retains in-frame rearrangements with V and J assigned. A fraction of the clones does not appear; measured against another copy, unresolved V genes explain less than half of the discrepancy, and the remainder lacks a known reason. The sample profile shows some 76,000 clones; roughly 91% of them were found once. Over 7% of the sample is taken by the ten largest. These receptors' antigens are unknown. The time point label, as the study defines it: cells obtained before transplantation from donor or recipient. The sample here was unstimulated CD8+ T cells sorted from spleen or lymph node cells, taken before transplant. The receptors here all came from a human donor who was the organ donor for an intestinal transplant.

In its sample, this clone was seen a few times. CDR3 bases: TGTGCCAGCAGAGGGACTCTCCAAGAGACCCAGTACTTC. It is translated as CASRGTLQETQYF. The chain carries TRBV7-8 and TRBJ2-5, with D possibly matching TRBD2 (6 bases). Germline values: CDR1 SGHVS, CDR2 FQNEAQ. CDR3 length equals 13 residues. V gave up 6 bases and J gave up 1 base, with 9 bases separating them.

The DNA for the CDR3 is TGTGCCAGCAGCTTGGGACTAGCGGCCGGGGAGCTGTTTTTT. Translation: CASSLGLAAGELFF. V usage is TRBV7-3 and J usage is TRBJ2-2, with 11 bases that match TRBD2. V dropped 3 bases and J dropped 6; count of bases not matched to a gene: 0. From germline, CDR1 is SGHTA and CDR2 FQGTGA. The CDR3 is made up of 14 amino acids.

The CDR3 coding sequence is TGTGCCAGCAGCCAAGGAGGAGAAGGGGGGGTCTACGAGCAGTACTTC. Its protein is CASSQGGEGGVYEQYF. The genes are TRBV4-2 and TRBJ2-7, with D maybe TRBD2 (7 bases). Germline assignment: CDR1 LGHNA and CDR2 YNFKEQ. The CDR3 length is 16 residues. Trimming took 1 base from V and 3 from J, leaving 16 bases between them.

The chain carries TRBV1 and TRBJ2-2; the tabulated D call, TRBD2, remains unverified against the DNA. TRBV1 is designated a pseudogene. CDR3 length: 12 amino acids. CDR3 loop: CTSSPPSGELFF. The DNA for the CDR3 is TGCACCAGCAGCCCCCCGTCCGGGGAGCTGTTTTTT.

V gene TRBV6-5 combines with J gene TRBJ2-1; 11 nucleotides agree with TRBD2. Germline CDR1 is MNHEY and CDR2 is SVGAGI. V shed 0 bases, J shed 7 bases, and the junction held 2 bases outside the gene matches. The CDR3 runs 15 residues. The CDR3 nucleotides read TGTGCCAGCAGTTACTCTAGCGGGGGGGTAAATGAGCAGTTCTTC. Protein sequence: CASSYSSGGVNEQFF.

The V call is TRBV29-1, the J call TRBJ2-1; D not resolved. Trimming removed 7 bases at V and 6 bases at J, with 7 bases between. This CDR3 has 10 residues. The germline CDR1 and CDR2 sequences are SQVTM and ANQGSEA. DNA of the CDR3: TGCAGCGGCACCATCAATGAGCAGTTCTTC. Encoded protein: CSGTINEQFF.

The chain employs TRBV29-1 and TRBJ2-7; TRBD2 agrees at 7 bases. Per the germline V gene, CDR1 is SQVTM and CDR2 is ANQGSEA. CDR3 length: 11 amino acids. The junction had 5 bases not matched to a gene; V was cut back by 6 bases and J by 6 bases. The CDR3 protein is CSVMTGGEQYF. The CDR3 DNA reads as TGCAGCGTCATGACGGGGGGCGAGCAGTACTTC.

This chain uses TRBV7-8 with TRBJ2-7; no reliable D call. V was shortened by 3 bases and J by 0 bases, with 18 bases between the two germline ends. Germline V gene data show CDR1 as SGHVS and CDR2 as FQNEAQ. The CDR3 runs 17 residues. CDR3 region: CASSLDHLVRVSYEQYF. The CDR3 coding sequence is TGTGCCAGCAGCTTGGACCATCTCGTCCGCGTCTCCTACGAGCAGTACTTC.

CDR3 in amino acids: CASSETVQDIANYGYTF. As DNA, the CDR3 is TGTGCCAGCAGTGAAACGGTTCAGGACATAGCTAACTATGGCTACACCTTC. The chain couples TRBV6-1 to TRBJ1-2, with D maybe TRBD1 (5 bases). CDR1 MNHNS and CDR2 SASEGT come from the germline V gene. The V gene lost 2 bases and the J gene lost 0 bases, with 16 bases spanning the gap. The length of the CDR3 is 17 residues.

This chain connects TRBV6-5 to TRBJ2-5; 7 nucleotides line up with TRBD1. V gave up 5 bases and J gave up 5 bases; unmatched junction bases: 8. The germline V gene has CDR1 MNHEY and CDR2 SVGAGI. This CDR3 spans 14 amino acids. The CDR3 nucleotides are TGTGCCAGCAGTAAACAGGGGCGCCACGAGACCCAGTACTTC. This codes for CASSKQGRHETQYF.

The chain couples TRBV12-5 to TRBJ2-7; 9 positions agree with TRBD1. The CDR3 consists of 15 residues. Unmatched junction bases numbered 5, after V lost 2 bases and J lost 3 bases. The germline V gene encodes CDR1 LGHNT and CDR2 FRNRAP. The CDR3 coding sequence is TGTGCTAGTGGTTTGCCGGGACAGGGTTGCTACGAGCAGTACTTC. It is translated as CASGLPGQGCYEQYF.

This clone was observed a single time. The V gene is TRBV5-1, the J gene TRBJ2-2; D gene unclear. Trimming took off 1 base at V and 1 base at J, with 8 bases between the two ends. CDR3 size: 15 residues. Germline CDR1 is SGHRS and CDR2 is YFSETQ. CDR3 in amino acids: CASSLTDLNTGELFF. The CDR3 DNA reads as TGCGCCAGCAGCTTGACGGACCTGAACACCGGGGAGCTGTTTTTT.

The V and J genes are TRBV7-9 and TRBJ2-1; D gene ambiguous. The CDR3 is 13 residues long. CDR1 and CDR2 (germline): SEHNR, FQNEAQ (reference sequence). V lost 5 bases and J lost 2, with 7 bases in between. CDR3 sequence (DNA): TGTGCCAGCAGCGACGGGCCCTACAATGAGCAGTTCTTC. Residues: CASSDGPYNEQFF.

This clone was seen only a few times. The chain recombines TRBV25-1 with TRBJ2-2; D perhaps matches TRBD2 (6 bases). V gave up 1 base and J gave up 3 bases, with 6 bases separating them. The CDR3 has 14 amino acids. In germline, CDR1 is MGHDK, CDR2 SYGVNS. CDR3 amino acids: CASSEWGDTGELFF. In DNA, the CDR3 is TGTGCCAGCAGTGAATGGGGGGACACCGGGGAGCTGTTTTTT.

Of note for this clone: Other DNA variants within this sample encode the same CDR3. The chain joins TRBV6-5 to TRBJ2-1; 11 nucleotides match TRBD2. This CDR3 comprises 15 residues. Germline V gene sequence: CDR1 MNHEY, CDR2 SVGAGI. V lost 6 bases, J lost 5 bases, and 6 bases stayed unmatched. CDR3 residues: CASSLAGGPNNEQFF. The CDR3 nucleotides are TGTGCCAGCAGCTTAGCGGGGGGGCCGAACAATGAGCAGTTCTTC.

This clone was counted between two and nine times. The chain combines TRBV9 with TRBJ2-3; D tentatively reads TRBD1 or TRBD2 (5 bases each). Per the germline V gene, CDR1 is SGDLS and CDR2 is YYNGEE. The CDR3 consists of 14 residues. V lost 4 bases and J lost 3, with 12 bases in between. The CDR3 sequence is CASSPWGTTDTQYF. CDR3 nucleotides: TGTGCCAGCAGCCCGTGGGGGACGACAGATACGCAGTATTTT.

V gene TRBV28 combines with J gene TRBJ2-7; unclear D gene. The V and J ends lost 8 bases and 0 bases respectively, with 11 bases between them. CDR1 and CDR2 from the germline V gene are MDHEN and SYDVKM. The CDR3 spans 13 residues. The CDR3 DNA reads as TGTGCCAGCCAAGGCAGGTCCTCCTACGAGCAGTACTTC. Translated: CASQGRSSYEQYF. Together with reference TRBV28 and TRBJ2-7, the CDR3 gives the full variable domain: DVKVTQSSRYLVKRTGEKVFLECVQDMDHENMFWYRQDPGLGLRLIYFSYDVKMKEKGDIPEGYSVSREKKERFSLILESASTNQTSMYLCASQGRSSYEQYFGPGTRLTVT.

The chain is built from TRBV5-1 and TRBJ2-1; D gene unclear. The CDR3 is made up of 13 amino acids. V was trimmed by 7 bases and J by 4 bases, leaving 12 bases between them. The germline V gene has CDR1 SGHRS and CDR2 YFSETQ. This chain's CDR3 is CASSPEKYNEQFF. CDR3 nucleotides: TGCGCCAGCTCGCCGGAGAAATACAATGAGCAGTTCTTC.

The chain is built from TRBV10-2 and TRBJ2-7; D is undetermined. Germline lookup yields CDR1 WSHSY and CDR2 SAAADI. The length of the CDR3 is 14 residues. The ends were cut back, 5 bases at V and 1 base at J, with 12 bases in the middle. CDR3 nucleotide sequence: TGCGCCAGCAGTCCCGCCGGCCCATCCTACGAGCAGTACTTC. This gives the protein CASSPAGPSYEQYF.

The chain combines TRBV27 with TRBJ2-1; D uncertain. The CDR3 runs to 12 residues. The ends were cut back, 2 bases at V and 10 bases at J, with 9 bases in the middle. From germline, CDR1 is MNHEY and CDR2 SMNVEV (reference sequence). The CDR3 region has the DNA TGTGCCAGCAGTTTAGATCGACGGGAGCAGTTCTTC. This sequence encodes CASSLDRREQFF.

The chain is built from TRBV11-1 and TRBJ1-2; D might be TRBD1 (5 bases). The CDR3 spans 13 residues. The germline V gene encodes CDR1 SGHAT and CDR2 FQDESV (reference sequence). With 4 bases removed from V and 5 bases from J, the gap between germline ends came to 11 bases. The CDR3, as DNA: TGTGCCAGCAGCTGGGGACCCTATTATGGCTACACCTTC. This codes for CASSWGPYYGYTF.

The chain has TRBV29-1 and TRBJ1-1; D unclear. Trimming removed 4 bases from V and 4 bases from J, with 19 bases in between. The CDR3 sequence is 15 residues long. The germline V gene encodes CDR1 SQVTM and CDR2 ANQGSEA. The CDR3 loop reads CSVGDIEELSTEAFF. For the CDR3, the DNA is TGCAGCGTTGGTGACATCGAGGAACTGAGCACTGAAGCTTTCTTT. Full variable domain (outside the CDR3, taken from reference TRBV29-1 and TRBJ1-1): SAVISQKPSRDICQRGTSLTIQCQVDSQVTMMFWYRQQPGQSLTLIATANQGSEATYESGFVIDKFPISRPNLTFSTLTVSNMSPEDSSIYLCSVGDIEELSTEAFFGQGTRLTVV.

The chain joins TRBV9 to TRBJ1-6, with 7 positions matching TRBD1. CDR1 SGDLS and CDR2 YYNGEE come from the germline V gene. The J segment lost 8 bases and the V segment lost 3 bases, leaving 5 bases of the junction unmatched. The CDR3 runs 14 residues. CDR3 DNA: TGTGCCAGCAGCGGTTCCGGGACAGATTCACCCCTCCACTTT. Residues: CASSGSGTDSPLHF.

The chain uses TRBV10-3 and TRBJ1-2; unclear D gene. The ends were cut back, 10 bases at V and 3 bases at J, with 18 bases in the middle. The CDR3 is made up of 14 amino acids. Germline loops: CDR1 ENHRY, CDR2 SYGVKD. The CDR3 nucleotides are TGTGCCACAACCGACTCGGCAGATCACTATGGCTACACCTTC. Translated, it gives CATTDSADHYGYTF.

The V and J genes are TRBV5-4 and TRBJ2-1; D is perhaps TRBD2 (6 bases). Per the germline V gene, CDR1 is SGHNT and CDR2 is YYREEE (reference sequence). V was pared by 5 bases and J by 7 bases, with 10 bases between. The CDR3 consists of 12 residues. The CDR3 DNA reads TGTGCCAGCAGATATGGAGGGAATGAGCAGTTCTTC. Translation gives CASRYGGNEQFF.

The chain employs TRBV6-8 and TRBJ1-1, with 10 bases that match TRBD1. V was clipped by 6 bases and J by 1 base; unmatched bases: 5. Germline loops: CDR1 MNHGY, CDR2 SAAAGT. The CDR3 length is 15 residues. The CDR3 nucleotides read TGTGCCAGCAGCCAGACAGGGGGCGCGAACACTGAAGCTTTCTTT. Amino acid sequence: CASSQTGGANTEAFF.

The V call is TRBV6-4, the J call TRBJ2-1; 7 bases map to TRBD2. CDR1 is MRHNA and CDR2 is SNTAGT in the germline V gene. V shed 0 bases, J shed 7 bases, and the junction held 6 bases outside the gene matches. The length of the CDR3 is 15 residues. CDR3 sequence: CASSDSAGDRNEQFF. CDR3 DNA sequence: TGTGCCAGCAGTGACTCGGCGGGGGATCGGAATGAGCAGTTCTTC.

Here the CDR3 DNA reads TGTGCCAGCAGCCTTGGACCGGGACAGCTGTCCTACGAGCAGTACTTC. It is translated as CASSLGPGQLSYEQYF. The chain couples TRBV5-5 to TRBJ2-7; TRBD1 matches at 7 bases. The V and J ends lost 4 bases and 1 base, in that order; junction bases with no gene match: 11. Germline V lookup: CDR1 SGHKS, CDR2 YYEKEE (reference sequence). CDR3 length equals 16 residues.